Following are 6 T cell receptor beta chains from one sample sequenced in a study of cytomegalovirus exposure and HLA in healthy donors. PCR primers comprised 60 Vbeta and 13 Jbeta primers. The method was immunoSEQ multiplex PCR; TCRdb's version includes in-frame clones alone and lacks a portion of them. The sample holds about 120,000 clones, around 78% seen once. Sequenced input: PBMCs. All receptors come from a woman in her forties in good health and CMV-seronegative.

DNA for the CDR3: TGTGCCAGCAGCGACAGCACAAGTAACTATGGCTACACCTTC. This gives the protein CASSDSTSNYGYTF. The chain links TRBV2 to TRBJ1-2; possible D gene TRBD1, 5 bases. The germline V gene has CDR1 SNHLY and CDR2 FYNNEI. Trimming cost V 6 bases and J 1 base, with 12 bases left between them. The CDR3 contains 14 residues.

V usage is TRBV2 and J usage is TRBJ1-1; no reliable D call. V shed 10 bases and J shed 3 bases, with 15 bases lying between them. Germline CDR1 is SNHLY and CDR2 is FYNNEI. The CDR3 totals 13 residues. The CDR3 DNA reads TGTGCCATAACAAGGGTGGGAGACACTGAAGCTTTCTTT. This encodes CAITRVGDTEAFF. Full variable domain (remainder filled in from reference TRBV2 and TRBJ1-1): EPEVTQTPSHQVTQMGQEVILRCVPISNHLYFYWYRQILGQKVEFLVSFYNNEISEKSEIFDDQFSVERPDGSNFTLKIRSTKLEDSAMYFCAITRVGDTEAFFGQGTRLTVV.

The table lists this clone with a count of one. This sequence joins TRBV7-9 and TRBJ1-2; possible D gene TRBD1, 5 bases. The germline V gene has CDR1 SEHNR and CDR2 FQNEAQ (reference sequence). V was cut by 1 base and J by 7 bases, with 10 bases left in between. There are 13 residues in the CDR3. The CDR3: CASSLGGGAGYTF. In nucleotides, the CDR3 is TGTGCCAGCAGCTTAGGGGGCGGAGCTGGCTACACCTTC.

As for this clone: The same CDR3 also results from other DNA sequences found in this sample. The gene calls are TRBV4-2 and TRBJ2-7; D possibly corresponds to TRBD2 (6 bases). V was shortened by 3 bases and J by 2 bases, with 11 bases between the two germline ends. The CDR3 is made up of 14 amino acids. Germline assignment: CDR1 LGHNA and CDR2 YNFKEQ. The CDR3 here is CASSHWRDAYEQYF. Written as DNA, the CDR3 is TGTGCCAGCAGCCATTGGCGGGATGCCTACGAGCAGTACTTC.

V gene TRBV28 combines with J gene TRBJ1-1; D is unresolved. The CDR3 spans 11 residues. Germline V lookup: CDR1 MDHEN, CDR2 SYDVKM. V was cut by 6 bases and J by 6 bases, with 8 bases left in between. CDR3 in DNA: TGTGCCAGCAGCCCTAACGCTGAAGCTTTCTTT. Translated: CASSPNAEAFF.

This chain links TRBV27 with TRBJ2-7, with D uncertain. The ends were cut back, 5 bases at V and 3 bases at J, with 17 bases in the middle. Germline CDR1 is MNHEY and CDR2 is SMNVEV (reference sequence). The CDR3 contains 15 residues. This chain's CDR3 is CASSAPRGAYYEQYF. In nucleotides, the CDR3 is TGTGCCAGCAGTGCCCCGCGTGGAGCTTACTACGAGCAGTACTTC.